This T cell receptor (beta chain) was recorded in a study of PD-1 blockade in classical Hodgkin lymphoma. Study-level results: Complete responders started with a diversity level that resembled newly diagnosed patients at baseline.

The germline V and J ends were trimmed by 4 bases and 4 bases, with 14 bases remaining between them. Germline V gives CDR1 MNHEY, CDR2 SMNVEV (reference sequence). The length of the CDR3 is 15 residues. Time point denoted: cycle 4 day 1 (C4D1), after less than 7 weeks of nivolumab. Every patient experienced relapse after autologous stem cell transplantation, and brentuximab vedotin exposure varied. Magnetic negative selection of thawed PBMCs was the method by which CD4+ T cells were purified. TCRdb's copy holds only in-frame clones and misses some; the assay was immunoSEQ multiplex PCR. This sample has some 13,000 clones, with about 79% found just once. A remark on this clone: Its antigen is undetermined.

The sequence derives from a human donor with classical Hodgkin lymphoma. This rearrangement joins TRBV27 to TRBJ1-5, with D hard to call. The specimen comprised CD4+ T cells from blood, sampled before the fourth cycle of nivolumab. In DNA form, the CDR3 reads TGTGCCAGCAGTTATAGGCTGTCGGTAAATCAGCCCCAGCATTTT. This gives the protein CASSYRLSVNQPQHF.